This TCR beta chain was found in a study of Tregs in tolerant kidney transplant recipients. Overall study context: Related graft donors supplied nonmyeloablative bone marrow transplants, and mixed chimerism was transient. Broader study findings: Findings come from small patient numbers and require larger validation.

Repertoires were generated with immunoSEQ multiplex PCR, while TCRdb's copy carries only in-frame clones and drops some. The table has fewer than 80,000 clones, 95% to 98% seen once. Concerning this clone: What it binds is unknown.

V dropped 1 base and J dropped 7; count of bases not matched to a gene: 6. CDR3 size: 15 residues. Germline V lookup: CDR1 SGHDN, CDR2 FVKESK. The material was Tregs from blood, obtained before the transplant. V and J are TRBV14 and TRBJ2-1; TRBD2 matches 8 bases. The TCR originated in a human donor who received a combined kidney and bone marrow transplant. CDR3 amino acids: CASSQVSGSLNEQFF. CDR3 bases: TGTGCCAGCAGCCAAGTAAGCGGGAGTTTAAATGAGCAGTTCTTC.